The T cell receptor (beta chain) under discussion was sequenced for a study of cytomegalovirus exposure and HLA in healthy donors. Study-level background: According to later analysis, the same platform produced the roughly 130 validation and over 600 first-cohort repertoires.

Using immunoSEQ multiplex PCR, the repertoire was profiled, and TCRdb retains in-frame clones only, with some absent. This sample yields 240,000 or so clones, of which approximately 86% are seen a single time; roughly 1.2% belongs to the top ten. This clone was observed a handful of times. Its matching antigen is unknown. The CDR3 length is 13 residues. Trimming pared 6 bases from V and 7 bases from J, leaving 13 bases between. CDR1 is SNHLY and CDR2 is FYNNEI in the germline V gene. Regarding the study as a whole: TCR sequences were mostly rare, though some public TCRs occurred in many donors. Cytomegalovirus-associated status was assigned to 150 to 200 TCR beta chains.

The sample taken for sequencing was PBMCs. The rearrangement joins TRBV2 to TRBJ2-1; perhaps TRBD2 as D (5 bases). The sequence came from a woman aged 25 to 45 in good health and CMV-seropositive. The CDR3 DNA sequence: TGTGCCAGCAGGCTTCTCCTAGCAAATGAGCAGTTCTTC. Protein: CASRLLLANEQFF. Drawing the rest from reference TRBV2 and TRBJ2-1, the complete variable domain is EPEVTQTPSHQVTQMGQEVILRCVPISNHLYFYWYRQILGQKVEFLVSFYNNEISEKSEIFDDQFSVERPDGSNFTLKIRSTKLEDSAMYFCASRLLLANEQFFGPGTRLTVL.